This T cell receptor beta chain stems from a study of chemoradiotherapy in HPV16-positive cancers. Study findings and constraints: In HPV16-positive patients, HPV-responsive T-cell expansion tracked better recurrence-free survival. Only a couple of HPV16-positive patients supplied the functional HPV-specificity definition. Candidate HPV-specific clones and E7-related TCR motifs grew in tumor during treatment.

Repeated repertoire sampling spanned the course of chemoradiotherapy. The protocol was immunoSEQ multiplex PCR, while the TCRdb copy is restricted to in-frame clones and leaves out a portion. The table lists 20,000 to 25,000 clones, 80% to 95% of them singletons. On this clone itself: What it binds is unknown.

This TCR was recovered from a human donor with HPV-associated anogenital cancer. Sequenced here: blood, sampled from a patient who underwent chemoradiotherapy.

CDR3 residues: CASSLAQGRLSGNTIYF. The CDR3 DNA is TGTGCCAGCAGCTTAGCGCAGGGGAGGCTCTCTGGAAACACCATATATTTT. The V gene is TRBV7-9, the J gene TRBJ1-3, with a possible D match to TRBD1 (6 bases). V was clipped by 0 bases and J by 0 bases, with 12 bases between them. This CDR3 is 17 amino acids long. The germline CDR1 and CDR2 sequences are SEHNR and FQNEAQ (reference sequence).